A selection of T cell receptor beta chains follows, all from one sample in a study of shared clonotypes between healthy human individuals. The method was immunoSEQ multiplex PCR; TCRdb's version includes in-frame clones alone and lacks a portion of them. The sample holds 1.6 million or so clones; 97% to 99% are singletons and the top ten take 0.36%. The sample taken for sequencing was naive CD4+ T cells sorted from blood. The receptors shown here come from a man younger than 40 in good health. CDR3s include the opening cysteine and the closing phenylalanine or tryptophan. Fields, in order: V gene, J gene, D gene, clone size, CDR3 DNA, CDR3 protein. D genes are given only for firm matches. The size entry is marked missing in some rows and otherwise reads once, few, many or a size class.

V gene: TRBV5-4; J gene: TRBJ2-5; D gene: NA; clone size: NA; CDR3 DNA: TGTGCCAGCAGCTCGGTGGTCGACCAAGAGACCCAGTACTTC; CDR3 protein: CASSSVVDQETQYF
V gene: TRBV7-2; J gene: TRBJ2-2; D gene: NA; clone size: NA; CDR3 DNA: TGTGCCAGCAGCCCGCTAGCTACTAACACCGGGGAGCTGTTTTTT; CDR3 protein: CASSPLATNTGELFF
V gene: TRBV28; J gene: TRBJ2-1; D gene: NA; clone size: NA; CDR3 DNA: TGTGCCAGCATCACCGGGACCCAGTACAATGAGCAGTTCTTC; CDR3 protein: CASITGTQYNEQFF
V gene: TRBV11-2; J gene: TRBJ2-7; D gene: TRBD2; clone size: NA; CDR3 DNA: TGTGCCAGCAGCTCCATTTCGGGGCGGGGGACCTACGAGCAGTACTTC; CDR3 protein: CASSSISGRGTYEQYF
V gene: TRBV18; J gene: TRBJ2-3; D gene: TRBD2; clone size: NA; CDR3 DNA: TGTGCCAGCTCACCACCTGGGCTAGCGGGAGGGAGAAGCACAGATACGCAGTATTTT; CDR3 protein: CASSPPGLAGGRSTDTQYF
V gene: TRBV28; J gene: TRBJ1-3; D gene: TRBD1; clone size: NA; CDR3 DNA: TGTGCCAGCAAGGGGGCAGTCGCCCAAAACACCATATATTTT; CDR3 protein: CASKGAVAQNTIYF
V gene: TRBV25-1; J gene: TRBJ2-5; D gene: NA; clone size: NA; CDR3 DNA: TGTGCCAGCAGTGAGGGCGAGGGACCTAAGACCCAGTACTTC; CDR3 protein: CASSEGEGPKTQYF
V gene: TRBV7-2; J gene: TRBJ2-3; D gene: TRBD2; clone size: NA; CDR3 DNA: TGTGCCAGCAGCTTGACTAGCGCCGCCACAGATACGCAGTATTTT; CDR3 protein: CASSLTSAATDTQYF
V gene: TRBV6-1; J gene: TRBJ1-5; D gene: NA; clone size: NA; CDR3 DNA: TGTGCCAGCAGCATCACTTGGCCCCAGCATTTT; CDR3 protein: CASSITWPQHF
V gene: TRBV6-5; J gene: TRBJ1-5; D gene: NA; clone size: NA; CDR3 DNA: TGTGCCAGCAGTTACGCGGCGAATCAGCCCCAGCATTTT; CDR3 protein: CASSYAANQPQHF
V gene: TRBV11-2; J gene: TRBJ2-1; D gene: NA; clone size: NA; CDR3 DNA: TGTGCCAGCAGGGGAGGGGGAAGCTCCTACAATGAGCAGTTCTTC; CDR3 protein: CASRGGGSSYNEQFF
V gene: TRBV5-1; J gene: TRBJ1-1; D gene: NA; clone size: NA; CDR3 DNA: TGCGCCAGCAGGGGGGCCGTGAACACTGAAGCTTTCTTT; CDR3 protein: CASRGAVNTEAFF
V gene: TRBV7-2; J gene: TRBJ2-7; D gene: TRBD1; clone size: NA; CDR3 DNA: TGTGCCAGCAGCTCCCGGACAGGCTACGAGCAGTACTTC; CDR3 protein: CASSSRTGYEQYF
V gene: TRBV7-8; J gene: TRBJ1-5; D gene: TRBD1; clone size: NA; CDR3 DNA: TGTGCCAGCAGCCTAGGGACAGGCAATCAGCCCCAGCATTTT; CDR3 protein: CASSLGTGNQPQHF
V gene: TRBV19; J gene: TRBJ2-2; D gene: NA; clone size: NA; CDR3 DNA: TGTGCCAGTACCCGCTTACACACCGGGGAGCTGTTTTTT; CDR3 protein: CASTRLHTGELFF
V gene: TRBV7-9; J gene: TRBJ2-2; D gene: NA; clone size: NA; CDR3 DNA: TGTGCCAGCAGCCTGCGGGATACCGGGGAGCTGTTTTTT; CDR3 protein: CASSLRDTGELFF
V gene: TRBV18; J gene: TRBJ2-7; D gene: NA; clone size: NA; CDR3 DNA: TGTGCCAGCTCACCATCGGGACTCTACGAGCAGTACTTC; CDR3 protein: CASSPSGLYEQYF
V gene: TRBV2; J gene: TRBJ2-2; D gene: NA; clone size: NA; CDR3 DNA: TGTGCCAGTGGAAGCGGACGGAGGACGAACACCGGGGAGCTGTTTTTT; CDR3 protein: CASGSGRRTNTGELFF
V gene: TRBV5-5; J gene: TRBJ1-5; D gene: NA; clone size: NA; CDR3 DNA: TGTGCCAGCAGCTTGTTAGAAGAAGGCAATCAGCCCCAGCATTTT; CDR3 protein: CASSLLEEGNQPQHF
V gene: TRBV10-2; J gene: TRBJ2-7; D gene: NA; clone size: NA; CDR3 DNA: TGCGCCAGCAGTGATTCAAACCGGGACGCCTACGAGCAGTACTTC; CDR3 protein: CASSDSNRDAYEQYF
V gene: TRBV7-2; J gene: TRBJ2-2; D gene: NA; clone size: once; CDR3 DNA: TGTGCCAGCAGCTTAGCGGTCGGGGATCTTGAGGTCGGGGAGCTGTTTTTT; CDR3 protein: CASSLAVGDLEVGELFF
V gene: TRBV9; J gene: TRBJ2-1; D gene: NA; clone size: NA; CDR3 DNA: TGTGCCAGCAGCGCAGCCAGTTATAATGAGCAGTTCTTC; CDR3 protein: CASSAASYNEQFF
V gene: TRBV9; J gene: TRBJ2-3; D gene: NA; clone size: NA; CDR3 DNA: TGTGCCAGCAGCGTCGAGCCTGCTTCAGATACGCAGTATTTT; CDR3 protein: CASSVEPASDTQYF
V gene: TRBV29-1; J gene: TRBJ2-1; D gene: TRBD2; clone size: NA; CDR3 DNA: TGCAGCGTTACTAGCGGGAGGGGGGCGGATGAGCAGTTCTTC; CDR3 protein: CSVTSGRGADEQFF
V gene: TRBV28; J gene: TRBJ2-7; D gene: NA; clone size: NA; CDR3 DNA: TGTGCCATCGCGGGACAAACCTACGAGCAGTACTTC; CDR3 protein: CAIAGQTYEQYF
V gene: TRBV7-6; J gene: TRBJ2-3; D gene: TRBD2; clone size: NA; CDR3 DNA: TGTGCCAGCAGCTCTATACTCAGAAGGACTAGCGGGAGGGCCCACGGCACAGATACGCAGTATTTT; CDR3 protein: CASSSILRRTSGRAHGTDTQYF
V gene: TRBV11-2; J gene: TRBJ2-1; D gene: TRBD2; clone size: NA; CDR3 DNA: TGTGCCAGCAGCTTAGCCGGGAGGAGCTACTACAATGAGCAGTTCTTC; CDR3 protein: CASSLAGRSYYNEQFF
V gene: TRBV2; J gene: TRBJ1-4; D gene: TRBD1; clone size: NA; CDR3 DNA: TGTGCCAGCAGGGACAGGGGAGGGGAAAAACTGTTTTTT; CDR3 protein: CASRDRGGEKLFF
V gene: TRBV5-1; J gene: TRBJ2-3; D gene: NA; clone size: NA; CDR3 DNA: TGCGCCAGCAGCTTATCAGATACGCAGTATTTT; CDR3 protein: CASSLSDTQYF
V gene: TRBV7-9; J gene: TRBJ1-5; D gene: TRBD1; clone size: NA; CDR3 DNA: TGTGCCAGCAGCCGGGGACAGTCCCGGGATCAGCCCCAGCATTTT; CDR3 protein: CASSRGQSRDQPQHF
V gene: TRBV7-9; J gene: TRBJ2-4; D gene: NA; clone size: once; CDR3 DNA: TGTGCCAGCAGCTTAGCGCAGTTAGGGGATCGGAACATTCAGTACTTC; CDR3 protein: CASSLAQLGDRNIQYF
V gene: TRBV4-1; J gene: TRBJ2-4; D gene: NA; clone size: NA; CDR3 DNA: TGCGCCAGCAGCCAAGAATGGCAGGGGAGGGACATTCAGTACTTC; CDR3 protein: CASSQEWQGRDIQYF
V gene: TRBV29-1; J gene: TRBJ2-7; D gene: NA; clone size: NA; CDR3 DNA: TGCAGCGCTGCTGGCCTCCCCTACGAGCAGTACTTC; CDR3 protein: CSAAGLPYEQYF
V gene: TRBV7-2; J gene: TRBJ1-5; D gene: TRBD1; clone size: NA; CDR3 DNA: TGTGCCAGCAGCCTACGACAGGGCCTCCATCAGCCCCAGCATTTT; CDR3 protein: CASSLRQGLHQPQHF
V gene: TRBV7-2; J gene: TRBJ2-7; D gene: TRBD2; clone size: once; CDR3 DNA: TGTGCCAGCAGCCCCCCCGGCGGGAGTTGGTACGAGCAGTACTTC; CDR3 protein: CASSPPGGSWYEQYF
V gene: TRBV6-5; J gene: TRBJ1-1; D gene: NA; clone size: NA; CDR3 DNA: TGTGCCAGCAAACCCCAATTCCGGGCGGACACTGAAGCTTTCTTT; CDR3 protein: CASKPQFRADTEAFF
V gene: TRBV19; J gene: TRBJ1-4; D gene: NA; clone size: NA; CDR3 DNA: TGTGCCAGTAGTCGGGCCTTACTTCGAGAAAAACTGTTTTTT; CDR3 protein: CASSRALLREKLFF
V gene: TRBV5-1; J gene: TRBJ2-1; D gene: TRBD1; clone size: NA; CDR3 DNA: TGCGCCAGCAGCCCATGGGACAGAAGTTTGGAAAATGAGCAGTTCTTC; CDR3 protein: CASSPWDRSLENEQFF
V gene: TRBV7-9; J gene: TRBJ2-1; D gene: NA; clone size: NA; CDR3 DNA: TGTGCCAGCAGCTTATTGTTGGATGAGCAGTTCTTC; CDR3 protein: CASSLLLDEQFF